Here is one TCR beta chain with its context. Its antigen is unidentified. This entry comes from a study of cytomegalovirus exposure and HLA in healthy donors. Study-level points and caveats: Some highly shared sequence variants likely arose as a pipeline artifact. Later analysis showed TCR association rates varying by HLA locus, highest for DRB1 and lowest for HLA-C.

Vbeta (60) and Jbeta (13) primers were used in the PCR. Produced via immunoSEQ multiplex PCR; TCRdb's table is partial and in-frame only. The data show 35,000 to 45,000 clones, with about half seen just once and around 5.8% held by the top ten. The CDR3 is 18 amino acids. The junction had 16 bases not matched to a gene; V was cut back by 10 bases and J by 0 bases. Germline CDR1 reads MNHEY; CDR2 reads SMNVEV (reference sequence). The chain links TRBV27 to TRBJ2-4, with 9 bases matching TRBD1. The TCR comes from a man aged 60 to 75 in good health and CMV-seronegative. What was sequenced was PBMCs. Here the CDR3 reads CATSRDRAQLLAKNIQYF. CDR3 nucleotide sequence: TGTGCCACCAGCCGGGACAGGGCACAACTTCTAGCCAAAAACATTCAGTACTTC.